What follows are 28 T cell receptor beta chains derived from one specimen sequenced in a study of T cell repertoires in cytomegalovirus infection. One entry per CDR3 protein, called by TCRdb with MiXCR from the reads. This table has a few hundred thousand distinct CDR3 sequences, roughly 15% appearing once. The sequenced sample was PBMCs. The receptors come from a human donor in good health (CMV status not recorded). Some clones in this sample may be carry-over from other donors' samples.

This clonotype was seen at least ten times. The rearrangement links TRBV7-2 to TRBJ2-2; TRBD1 aligns across 8 bases. Germline values: CDR1 SGHTA, CDR2 FQGNSA. This CDR3 comprises 15 residues. V was clipped by 3 bases and J by 3 bases; unmatched bases: 3. The CDR3 DNA sequence: TGTGCCAGCAGCTTCAGGGGGCTGGACACCGGGGAGCTGTTTTTT. Amino acids: CASSFRGLDTGELFF.

At least ten counts were recorded for this clonotype. V and J are TRBV7-2 and TRBJ1-2, with TRBD1 identical over 11 bases. The germline CDR1 and CDR2 sequences are SGHTA and FQGNSA. V dropped 3 bases and J dropped 4; count of bases not matched to a gene: 10. CDR3 size: 17 residues. The DNA for the CDR3 is TGTGCCAGCAGCTTTCGGACAGGGGGCGGGGGGTCCTATGGCTACACCTTC. Translating gives CASSFRTGGGGSYGYTF.

The CDR3 nucleotides are TGCAGTGCTAGAACGGGTCTCTCCTACGAGCAGTACTTC. Amino acid sequence: CSARTGLSYEQYF. The chain combines TRBV20-1 with TRBJ2-7; unclear D gene. Germline V gives CDR1 DFQATT, CDR2 SNEGSKA (reference sequence). The CDR3 is 13 amino acids. V lost 2 bases and J lost 0, with 8 bases in between.

This clonotype was counted at least ten times. V gene TRBV7-2 combines with J gene TRBJ2-1, with 12 bases lining up with TRBD2. Germline V gene sequence: CDR1 SGHTA, CDR2 FQGNSA. There are 14 residues in the CDR3. V was pared by 6 bases and J by 5 bases, with 2 bases of the junction left unmatched. This chain's CDR3 is CASSRTSGDNEQFF. CDR3 in DNA: TGTGCCAGCAGTCGGACTAGCGGGGACAATGAGCAGTTCTTC. The entire variable domain, with the rest obtained from reference TRBV7-2 and TRBJ2-1, is as follows: GAGVSQSPSNKVTEKGKDVELRCDPISGHTALYWYRQSLGQGLEFLIYFQGNSAPDKSGLPSDRFSAERTGGSVSTLTIQRTQQEDSAVYLCASSRTSGDNEQFFGPGTRLTVL.

This clonotype was seen repeatedly, ten times or more. V gene TRBV7-2 combines with J gene TRBJ1-5; D uncertain. Germline V gene lookup returns CDR1 SGHTA and CDR2 FQGNSA. V gave up 5 bases and J gave up 5 bases, with 22 bases separating them. The CDR3 is made up of 17 amino acids. CDR3 nucleotides: TGTGCCAGCAGCCCTACTCGTGGGCAAACCCTGTATCAGCCCCAGCATTTT. It translates to CASSPTRGQTLYQPQHF. The full variable domain, rest sourced from reference TRBV7-2 and TRBJ1-5, is GAGVSQSPSNKVTEKGKDVELRCDPISGHTALYWYRQSLGQGLEFLIYFQGNSAPDKSGLPSDRFSAERTGGSVSTLTIQRTQQEDSAVYLCASSPTRGQTLYQPQHFGDGTRLSIL.

This clonotype was counted at least ten times. The chain combines TRBV7-8 with TRBJ1-6, with unresolved D. With 4 bases removed from V and 0 bases from J, the gap between germline ends came to 7 bases. CDR3 length equals 15 residues. Germline-derived CDR1 and CDR2 are SGHVS and FQNEAQ. CDR3 protein: CASSSQDSYNSPLHF. DNA of the CDR3: TGTGCCAGCAGCTCCCAAGACTCCTATAATTCACCCCTCCACTTT.

This clonotype was counted at least ten times. For the CDR3, the DNA is TGTGCCAGCAGCTCCGGAATTGGGAGCCCCCTTCAGCCCCAGCATTTT. Its protein product is CASSSGIGSPLQPQHF. This rearrangement joins TRBV5-5 to TRBJ1-5; D call uncertain. V gave up 3 bases and J gave up 6 bases, with 19 bases separating them. The CDR3 has 16 amino acids. The germline gives CDR1 SGHKS, CDR2 YYEKEE (reference sequence).

This clonotype was picked up many times. The chain has TRBV28 and TRBJ1-5, with D tentatively TRBD1 (5 bases). The V end lost 6 bases, the J end lost 3 bases, and 12 bases lay between the germline ends. The CDR3 sequence is 14 residues long. Germline loops: CDR1 MDHEN, CDR2 SYDVKM. CDR3 in amino acids: CASSPGHSNQPQHF. The DNA for the CDR3 is TGTGCCAGCAGCCCGGGGCACTCCAATCAGCCCCAGCATTTT.

This clonotype was seen more than once but under ten times. V gene TRBV12-3 or TRBV12-4 combines with J gene TRBJ2-1; D perhaps matches TRBD2 (6 bases). V lost 3 bases to trimming and J lost 5 bases, with 17 bases between them. This CDR3 region has 16 residues. The CDR3 sequence is CASSFWREPRNNEQFF. CDR3 coding DNA: TGTGCCAGCAGTTTTTGGAGGGAACCCCGGAACAATGAGCAGTTCTTC.

Ten or more counts support this clonotype. The V call is TRBV7-2, the J call TRBJ1-5; D is ambiguous. Germline V gives CDR1 SGHTA, CDR2 FQGNSA. V was shortened by 5 bases and J by 8 bases, with 10 bases between the two germline ends. The CDR3 has 12 amino acids. CDR3 DNA sequence: TGTGCCAGCAGCATAAACGGGGAGCCCCAGCATTTT. Its translation: CASSINGEPQHF.

This clonotype was seen many times. The chain has TRBV20-1 and TRBJ2-2; no clear D gene. From germline, CDR1 is DFQATT and CDR2 SNEGSKA (reference sequence). V lost 8 bases, J lost 2 bases, and 9 bases lay in between. CDR3 size: 12 residues. This CDR3 is CSLYINTGELFF. DNA of the CDR3: TGCAGTCTCTATATTAACACCGGGGAGCTGTTTTTT.

This clonotype has ten or more counts. This chain uses TRBV7-6 with TRBJ2-7, with 9 bases fitting TRBD1. Germline CDR1 SGHVS, CDR2 FNYEAQ. Unmatched junction bases numbered 3, after V lost 3 bases and J lost 6 bases. The CDR3 sequence is 13 residues long. CDR3 bases: TGTGCCAGCAGCTTCGGGACAGGGCTCGAGCAGTACTTC. Amino acid sequence: CASSFGTGLEQYF.

This clonotype was seen ten or more times. The CDR3 DNA reads as TGTGCCAGCAGGGCATCTGGGCGGCACTATGGCTACACCTTC. As protein: CASRASGRHYGYTF. The chain employs TRBV6-5 and TRBJ1-2; D call uncertain. The CDR3 is 14 residues long. Germline CDR1 MNHEY, CDR2 SVGAGI. V lost 6 bases and J lost 3, with 14 bases in between.

This clonotype has a handful of counts. The chain uses TRBV7-9 and TRBJ2-2; no firm D call. Germline V gene data show CDR1 as SEHNR and CDR2 as FQNEAQ (reference sequence). This CDR3 comprises 10 residues. Trimming took 11 bases from V and 3 from J, leaving 4 bases between them. The CDR3 nucleotides are TGTGCCGGCTACACCGGGGAGCTGTTTTTT. Its protein is CAGYTGELFF.

This clonotype was counted only a few times. The V and J genes are TRBV7-9 and TRBJ1-1; 8 bases are a match to TRBD1. Looked up from germline, CDR1 is SEHNR and CDR2 is FQNEAQ (reference sequence). Germline trimming cut 3 bases from V and 7 bases from J; bases unmatched to any gene: 4. The CDR3 runs 13 residues. Here the CDR3 reads CASSFGTGVEAFF. The CDR3, as DNA: TGTGCCAGCAGCTTCGGGACAGGCGTTGAAGCTTTCTTT.

This clonotype was picked up a small number of times. The V gene is TRBV27, the J gene TRBJ1-2; 8 bases map to TRBD1. The trim removed 4 bases at V and 4 bases at J, leaving 8 bases unmatched. From germline, CDR1 is MNHEY and CDR2 SMNVEV (reference sequence). The CDR3 is made up of 15 amino acids. The CDR3 DNA reads as TGTGCCAGCAGTTCCTATTCCACAGGGGGCTATGGCTACACCTTC. Protein product: CASSSYSTGGYGYTF.

This clonotype was counted at least ten times. The V gene is TRBV19, the J gene TRBJ2-5, with D maybe TRBD2 (5 bases). CDR3 size: 16 residues. Trimming cost V 3 bases and J 4 bases, with 18 bases left between them. The germline CDR1 and CDR2 sequences are LNHDA and SQIVND (reference sequence). The CDR3 region has the DNA TGTGCCAGTAGTATGGCCGGGCGGGCCGGTCCAGAGACCCAGTACTTC. Translated, it gives CASSMAGRAGPETQYF.

The genes are TRBV2 and TRBJ1-6, with 11 bases fitting TRBD1. After removal of 6 bases from V and 11 bases from J, the junction contained 6 bases not matched to a gene. CDR1 and CDR2 from the germline V gene are SNHLY and FYNNEI. This CDR3 spans 14 amino acids. DNA of the CDR3: TGTGCCAGCAGGGCCGGGACAGGGGGTGCACCCCTCCACTTT. This gives the protein CASRAGTGGAPLHF.

J is TRBJ2-7 and V is TRBV5-1; tentative D call: TRBD1 (6 bases). This CDR3 comprises 14 residues. The V and J ends lost 3 bases and 0 bases respectively, with 10 bases between them. Germline CDR1 and CDR2: SGHRS and YFSETQ. Written as DNA, the CDR3 is TGCGCCAGCAGCTCGACAGGAAGCTCCTACGAGCAGTACTTC. Translating gives CASSSTGSSYEQYF.

Ten or more counts support this clonotype. This chain links TRBV6-1 with TRBJ2-2; 8 bases fit TRBD1. The CDR3 totals 15 residues. In germline, CDR1 is MNHNS, CDR2 SASEGT. J gave up 6 bases and V 6 bases, and 9 bases lay outside the gene matches. For the CDR3, the DNA is TGTGCCAGCAGCCGGACAGGGATGATCGCCGGGGAGCTGTTTTTT. Protein: CASSRTGMIAGELFF.

This clonotype was picked up a small number of times. The rearrangement joins TRBV25-1 to TRBJ2-1, with TRBD2 matching over 8 bases. The germline gives CDR1 MGHDK, CDR2 SYGVNS. CDR3 length: 16 residues. The V segment lost 4 bases and the J segment 4 bases; nucleotides outside the gene matches: 9. CDR3 amino acids: CASSVEAGAPYNEQFF. CDR3 DNA sequence: TGTGCCAGCAGTGTAGAAGCGGGGGCCCCTTACAATGAGCAGTTCTTC.

Points on this clonotype: Since a much larger clone is just one base distant, this may be a read error. The V and J genes are TRBV6-8 and TRBJ2-7, with 7 bases lining up with TRBD2. This CDR3 has 16 residues. The V and J ends lost 5 bases and 0 bases, in that order; junction bases with no gene match: 10. Germline CDR1 MNHGY, CDR2 SAAAGT. Here the CDR3 DNA reads TGTGCCAGCAGTCGCTCTGGGCGGGGGATCTCCTACGAGCAGTACTTC. This encodes CASSRSGRGISYEQYF.

This clonotype was seen a handful of times. V gene TRBV4-3 combines with J gene TRBJ1-1; no definite D call. Trimming shortened V by 0 bases and J by 2 bases, and 10 bases separated the two germline ends. From germline, CDR1 is LGHNA and CDR2 YSLEER. The CDR3 runs to 15 residues. CDR3 DNA sequence: TGCGCCAGCAGCCAAGACCGACCCCTAAACACTGAAGCTTTCTTT. It yields the protein CASSQDRPLNTEAFF.

Many counts were recorded for this clonotype. The chain uses TRBV7-2 and TRBJ2-7; perhaps TRBD1 as D (6 bases). Germline lookup yields CDR1 SGHTA and CDR2 FQGNSA. The CDR3 sequence is 15 residues long. V gave up 2 bases and J gave up 3 bases, with 14 bases separating them. CDR3 DNA: TGTGCCAGCAGCTTAAGTGGCAGGGGAGTCTACGAGCAGTACTTC. Translation gives CASSLSGRGVYEQYF. Looking up the rest from reference TRBV7-2 and TRBJ2-7 gives the full variable domain: GAGVSQSPSNKVTEKGKDVELRCDPISGHTALYWYRQSLGQGLEFLIYFQGNSAPDKSGLPSDRFSAERTGGSVSTLTIQRTQQEDSAVYLCASSLSGRGVYEQYFGPGTRLTVT.

The table lists this clonotype with many counts. The chain recombines TRBV19 with TRBJ1-5; D remains unclear. The germline gives CDR1 LNHDA, CDR2 SQIVND (reference sequence). V gave up 5 bases and J gave up 11 bases, with 16 bases separating them. This CDR3 contains 13 residues. This chain's CDR3 is CASSLPAFGAQHF. As DNA, the CDR3 is TGTGCCAGTAGTCTGCCTGCCTTTGGAGCCCAGCATTTT.

There are many counts of this clonotype. This chain links TRBV7-2 with TRBJ2-3; tentatively, D is TRBD2 (5 bases). CDR3 length equals 15 residues. Trimming pared 5 bases from V and 0 bases from J, leaving 12 bases between. Germline V gene lookup returns CDR1 SGHTA and CDR2 FQGNSA. Here the CDR3 reads CASSQLRGSTDTQYF. The CDR3 DNA is TGTGCCAGCAGCCAGCTTCGGGGAAGCACAGATACGCAGTATTTT. The full variable domain, with the rest looked up from reference TRBV7-2 and TRBJ2-3, is GAGVSQSPSNKVTEKGKDVELRCDPISGHTALYWYRQSLGQGLEFLIYFQGNSAPDKSGLPSDRFSAERTGGSVSTLTIQRTQQEDSAVYLCASSQLRGSTDTQYFGPGTRLTVL.

The J gene is TRBJ2-1, the V gene TRBV4-1, with D unresolved. V was pared by 1 base and J by 1 base, with 8 bases between. Germline V gives CDR1 MGHRA, CDR2 YSYEKL. There are 15 residues in the CDR3. Here the CDR3 reads CASSQGLGSYNEQFF. DNA of the CDR3: TGCGCCAGCAGCCAAGGGCTGGGGTCCTACAATGAGCAGTTCTTC.

This clonotype was observed a handful of times. This chain links TRBV2 with TRBJ2-7; D remains unclear. Germline values: CDR1 SNHLY, CDR2 FYNNEI. The V end lost 6 bases, the J end lost 2 bases, and 11 bases lay between the germline ends. CDR3 size: 13 residues. The DNA for the CDR3 is TGTGCCAGCAGGTCGACGGCGACCTACGAGCAGTACTTC. This translates into CASRSTATYEQYF.